The clone carrying this TCR beta chain was found a few times. What it recognizes is unknown. In germline, CDR1 is SGHTA, CDR2 FQGNSA. CDR3 size: 16 residues. V shed 4 bases and J 4 bases; nucleotides not matched to a gene: 9. This entry comes from a study of response to subunit inactivated influenza vaccine. TCRdb re-derived calls from the RT-PCR reads in MiXCR, one entry per CDR3 protein. The repertoire holds around 530,000 distinct CDR3 sequences, 12% seen once, with approximately 10% in the top ten. Findings and caveats of the study: Each seasonal influenza vaccination, the authors suggested, recruits few new T cells.

This rearrangement joins TRBV7-2 to TRBJ2-1, with 8 nucleotides matching TRBD1. The sequence was collected from a man aged 45-65 years who received an inactivated influenza vaccine. The specimen was PBMCs from blood, collected on the day of vaccination. CDR3 protein: CASSSRQGIIYNEQFF. As DNA, the CDR3 is TGTGCCAGCAGCTCAAGACAGGGGATAATTTACAATGAGCAGTTCTTC.